This is a list of T cell receptor beta chains from one sample in a study of CD8+ T cells in alopecia areata. The data were produced by immunoSEQ multiplex PCR, yet TCRdb's version contains in-frame clones alone and is incomplete. The sample holds some 170,000 clones, just over 65% seen once. The sample in question was CD8+ T cells sorted from blood, obtained at week 0. The origin of the receptors is a human donor with alopecia areata. Each CDR3 is given with its conserved first and last residue. D genes are given only for firm matches. Clone size is shown for a subset of rows, as once, few, many or a class of expanded clone.

CSVVGTETQYF	TGCAGCGTTGTGGGGACGGAGACCCAGTACTTC	TRBJ2-5	few	TRBV29-1	-
CASSFRTGGYEQYF	TGTGCCAGCAGCTTCCGGACAGGGGGCTACGAGCAGTACTTC	TRBJ2-7	-	TRBV7-9	TRBD1
CASSFGGQGGEQFF	TGTGCCAGCAGCTTTGGGGGACAGGGGGGTGAGCAGTTCTTC	TRBJ2-1	-	TRBV7-2	TRBD1
CASSVGGFGNEQFF	TGCGCCAGCAGCGTAGGGGGCTTCGGGAATGAGCAGTTCTTC	TRBJ2-1	-	TRBV5-1	TRBD1
CASNPGQGSFNEQFF	TGTGCCAGCAACCCTGGACAGGGATCGTTCAATGAGCAGTTCTTC	TRBJ2-1	-	TRBV27	TRBD1
CASSPGQGIGGYTF	TGTGCCAGCTCCCCGGGACAGGGAATTGGTGGCTACACCTTC	TRBJ1-2	-	TRBV27	TRBD1
CASSKYTGSGQPQHF	TGTGCCAGCAGTAAATATACAGGGAGCGGTCAGCCCCAGCATTTT	TRBJ1-5	-	TRBV6-5	-
CASSLGVRYYEQYF	TGTGCCAGCAGTTTAGGGGTTCGCTACTACGAGCAGTACTTC	TRBJ2-7	once	TRBV27	-
CASVSGGEQFF	TGTGCCAGCGTTTCAGGAGGTGAGCAGTTCTTC	TRBJ2-1	-	TRBV6-5	-
CASSYMTSGETQYF	TGTGCCAGCAGTTACATGACTAGCGGGGAAACCCAGTACTTC	TRBJ2-5	few	TRBV6-6	TRBD2
CAWSVSGGTEAFF	TGTGCCTGGAGTGTTTCAGGGGGGACTGAAGCTTTCTTT	TRBJ1-1	-	TRBV30	TRBD1
CASSLRGSRAYEQYF	TGTGCCAGCAGTTTGAGGGGATCCAGGGCCTACGAGCAGTACTTC	TRBJ2-7	few	TRBV27	-
CAWAHGLAKNIQYF	TGTGCCTGGGCCCACGGTCTAGCCAAAAACATTCAGTACTTC	TRBJ2-4	few	TRBV30	-
CASSAYGLADNEQFF	TGTGCCAGCAGCGCCTACGGGCTAGCGGACAATGAGCAGTTCTTC	TRBJ2-1	once	TRBV9	TRBD2
CAWEDRVTEAFF	TGTGCCTGGGAAGACAGGGTCACTGAAGCTTTCTTT	TRBJ1-1	-	TRBV30	TRBD1
CASQDRQGLDYGYTF	TGTGCCAGCCAAGATCGACAGGGTCTGGACTATGGCTACACCTTC	TRBJ1-2	once	TRBV27	TRBD1
CASSDRGLNNEQFF	TGTGCCAGTAGTGACAGGGGGCTAAACAATGAGCAGTTCTTC	TRBJ2-1	-	TRBV19	TRBD1
CASSGQGKWGTEAFF	TGCGCCAGCAGTGGACAGGGTAAATGGGGCACTGAAGCTTTCTTT	TRBJ1-1	many	TRBV10-2	TRBD1
CSVQGLETQYF	TGCAGCGTTCAAGGGTTAGAGACCCAGTACTTC	TRBJ2-5	-	TRBV29-1	-
CASSDSTEAFF	TGTGCCAGCAGCGACTCCACTGAAGCTTTCTTT	TRBJ1-1	few	TRBV6-5	-
CASSFNGVAYEGIETQYF	TGCGCCAGCAGCTTCAATGGAGTCGCTTATGAGGGTATAGAGACCCAGTACTTC	TRBJ2-5	few	TRBV5-1	-
CSVDGTGGLADTQYF	TGCAGCGTAGACGGGACAGGGGGGTTAGCAGATACGCAGTATTTT	TRBJ2-3	few	TRBV29-1	TRBD1
CASVGKPGNEQFF	TGTGCCAGCGTCGGCAAGCCGGGGAATGAGCAGTTCTTC	TRBJ2-1	-	TRBV27	-
CSVEDPPGAGGYTF	TGCAGCGTTGAAGACCCTCCGGGGGCGGGGGGCTACACCTTC	TRBJ1-2	-	TRBV29-1	-
CSVEGEVENTGELFF	TGCAGCGTTGAAGGGGAAGTAGAGAACACCGGGGAGCTGTTTTTT	TRBJ2-2	-	TRBV29-1	-
CASSSGSGNTIYF	TGTGCCAGCAGCTCCGGCTCTGGAAACACCATATATTTT	TRBJ1-3	-	TRBV5-6	-
CASSPTDRVGQYF	TGTGCCAGCAGCCCGACGGACAGGGTTGGGCAGTACTTC	TRBJ2-7	-	TRBV7-9	TRBD1
CASRLRVTAGPGNEQFF	TGTGCAAGTCGCTTAAGAGTTACGGCGGGGCCGGGGAATGAGCAGTTCTTC	TRBJ2-1	-	TRBV12-2	-
CSVAGWTGDHGEQYF	TGCAGCGTAGCAGGCTGGACAGGGGACCACGGCGAGCAGTACTTC	TRBJ2-7	-	TRBV29-1	TRBD1
CASSLGLTEAFF	TGTGCCAGCAGCTTGGGGTTAACTGAAGCTTTCTTT	TRBJ1-1	-	TRBV5-6	-
CASRTGGNGYTF	TGTGCCAGTAGGACAGGGGGCAATGGCTACACCTTC	TRBJ1-2	-	TRBV19	TRBD1
CASTGAAYEQYF	TGCGCCAGTACGGGGGCAGCTTACGAGCAGTACTTC	TRBJ2-7	once	TRBV5-1	-
CASSPLGQETQYF	TGTGCCAGCAGCCCCTTGGGACAAGAGACCCAGTACTTC	TRBJ2-5	-	TRBV27	-
CASSELGGGGYTF	TGTGCCAGCAGTGAACTGGGCGGAGGTGGCTACACCTTC	TRBJ1-2	-	TRBV6-1	-
CASSDEGDSNQPQHF	TGTGCCAGCAGTGACGAGGGGGATAGCAATCAGCCCCAGCATTTT	TRBJ1-5	few	TRBV6-1	-
CAWSASGEQYF	TGTGCCTGGAGTGCGAGCGGTGAGCAGTACTTC	TRBJ2-7	-	TRBV30	-
CASSQGEGAPHGYTF	TGTGCCAGCAGTCAAGGGGAGGGGGCGCCTCATGGCTACACCTTC	TRBJ1-2	-	TRBV6-5	TRBD1
CAWSDDGGGTEAFF	TGTGCCTGGAGTGATGATGGGGGGGGCACTGAAGCTTTCTTT	TRBJ1-1	-	TRBV30	-
CATSNDRSYEQYF	TGTGCCACCAGCAATGACAGATCCTACGAGCAGTACTTC	TRBJ2-7	-	TRBV15	-
CATSRDDTYYGYTF	TGTGCCACCAGCAGAGATGACACTTACTATGGCTACACCTTC	TRBJ1-2	-	TRBV15	-
CASSLRQNYGYTF	TGCGCCAGCAGCTTGAGGCAGAACTATGGCTACACCTTC	TRBJ1-2	few	TRBV5-1	-
CASSFTDTQYF	TGTGCCAGCAGTTTCACAGATACGCAGTATTTT	TRBJ2-3	-	TRBV28	-
CATSSPRAQETQYF	TGTGCCACCAGCAGCCCACGGGCCCAAGAGACCCAGTACTTC	TRBJ2-5	-	TRBV15	-
CASSTQAGRKNTIYF	TGTGCCAGCAGCACTCAGGCAGGCCGTAAGAACACCATATATTTT	TRBJ1-3	few	TRBV6-5	-
CASSRGQGGTQYF	TGTGCCAGCAGCAGAGGGCAGGGTGGGACCCAGTACTTC	TRBJ2-5	-	TRBV11-2	-
CASTRPDSYEQYF	TGCGCCAGCACCCGGCCGGATTCCTACGAGCAGTACTTC	TRBJ2-7	-	TRBV5-1	-
CASSLGGLPNQPQHF	TGTGCCAGCAGCCTTGGGGGGTTACCAAATCAGCCCCAGCATTTT	TRBJ1-5	-	TRBV7-2	-
CASGSGGDRAFF	TGTGCTAGTGGTTCGGGGGGAGATCGAGCTTTCTTT	TRBJ1-1	once	TRBV12-5	-